Below, 24 T cell receptor beta chains from the same sample are listed, as sequenced in a study of blood T cells in healthy people across ages. A J-beta primer mix and a sample-barcoded 5' primer were used in a second PCR of about 6 to 12 cycles. TCRdb reprocessed the 5' RACE reads via MiXCR and lists one record per CDR3 protein. The sample carries more than 700,000 distinct CDR3 sequences, approximately 55% recorded once. Sample: blood. The receptors were sampled from a man aged 80 or over in good health.

The CDR3 DNA reads as TGTGCCAGCAGCTTTTTAGCGGGAGGGGGGGCTTACGAGCAGTACTTC. Encoded protein: CASSFLAGGGAYEQYF. The J gene is TRBJ2-7, the V gene TRBV7-2; 11 bases fit TRBD2. J was trimmed by 4 bases and V by 3 bases; bases with no gene match: 8. The CDR3 contains 16 residues. CDR1 and CDR2 (germline): SGHTA, FQGNSA.

This clonotype was detected only a few times. This chain connects TRBV2 to TRBJ2-7; 8 nucleotides align to TRBD1. The CDR3 has 12 residues. V lost 8 bases and J lost 3; bases outside the gene matches: 3. CDR1 SNHLY and CDR2 FYNNEI come from the germline V gene. The CDR3 DNA reads as TGTGCCAGCCACAGGGGGATCTACGAGCAGTACTTC. It is translated as CASHRGIYEQYF.

Concerning this clonotype: An end of the junction differs from the germline gene, which may be a read error. The V gene is TRBV7-3, the J gene TRBJ2-7, with D possibly TRBD1 on 6 matching bases. The tail of the sequence fits TRBJ2-5 better, so the J call may be wrong. From germline, CDR1 is SGHTA and CDR2 FQGTGA. This CDR3 contains 14 residues. Written as DNA, the CDR3 is TGTACCAGCAGTCCAACAGGGTCCTTGGGGACCCAGTACTTC. Protein: CTSSPTGSLGTQYF.

This chain links TRBV29-1 with TRBJ2-1, with D maybe TRBD1 (5 bases). The CDR3 has 15 amino acids. V was clipped by 6 bases and J by 5 bases, with 20 bases between them. CDR1 and CDR2 (germline): SQVTM, ANQGSEA. The CDR3 here is CSVPPPRAANNEQFF. CDR3 bases: TGCAGCGTCCCCCCGCCCAGGGCAGCCAACAATGAGCAGTTCTTC.

The rearrangement links TRBV27 to TRBJ1-5; the D gene is possibly TRBD1 (5 bases). CDR3 length equals 15 residues. Deletions cut 3 bases from V and 6 bases from J, with 15 bases between. Germline CDR1 is MNHEY and CDR2 is SMNVEV (reference sequence). DNA for the CDR3: TGTGCCAGCAGTTTTGACGCTAAGGGGTCTCAGCCCCAGCATTTT. This gives the protein CASSFDAKGSQPQHF.

A few counts support this clonotype. The chain has TRBV5-1 and TRBJ2-7; 8 positions agree with TRBD1. Germline assignment: CDR1 SGHRS and CDR2 YFSETQ. The CDR3 totals 14 residues. V lost 1 base to trimming and J lost 2 bases; unmatched junction nucleotides: 2. CDR3 coding DNA: TGCGCCAGCAGCTTGACAGGGGGACCCTACGAGCAGTACTTC. Translated: CASSLTGGPYEQYF.

The chain has TRBV12-3 or TRBV12-4 and TRBJ2-1; 13 nucleotides match TRBD2. Losses at the gene ends were 7 bases for V and 3 bases for J; bases not matched to a gene: 12. This CDR3 comprises 18 residues. CDR3 loop: CASTWGLAGYGFYNEQFF. CDR3 in DNA: TGTGCCAGCACCTGGGGACTAGCGGGATACGGTTTCTACAATGAGCAGTTCTTC.

This chain joins TRBV5-5 and TRBJ2-3; 9 bases fit TRBD2. Germline CDR1 SGHKS, CDR2 YYEKEE (reference sequence). The CDR3 is made up of 15 amino acids. Trimming cost V 3 bases and J 8 bases; bases outside gene matches: 10. CDR3 sequence: CASSYRLAAQGTQYF. DNA of the CDR3: TGTGCCAGCAGCTACCGACTAGCGGCACAAGGTACGCAGTATTTT.

This chain joins TRBV5-1 and TRBJ2-1; D is undetermined. The V gene lost 1 base and the J gene lost 7 bases, with 15 bases spanning the gap. CDR1 is SGHRS and CDR2 is YFSETQ in the germline V gene. The CDR3 spans 15 residues. CDR3 sequence reads: CASSLRDGLLNEQFF. The CDR3 region has the DNA TGCGCCAGCAGCTTGCGAGACGGGCTACTAAATGAGCAGTTCTTC.

V usage is TRBV10-2 and J usage is TRBJ2-7, with TRBD1 identical over 7 bases. CDR3 size: 14 residues. V was pared by 7 bases and J by 5 bases, with 11 bases of the junction left unmatched. In germline, CDR1 is WSHSY, CDR2 SAAADI. The chain's CDR3 is CASIGPTGSNEQYF. For the CDR3, the DNA is TGCGCCAGCATTGGGCCGACAGGGTCGAACGAGCAGTACTTC.

This CDR3 is CATSELAGGFNEQFF. The DNA of the CDR3 is TGTGCCACCAGTGAGCTAGCGGGAGGTTTCAATGAGCAGTTCTTC. The chain combines TRBV24-1 with TRBJ2-1; the match to TRBD2 covers 11 bases. Germline V gene sequence: CDR1 KGHDR, CDR2 SFDVKD. The CDR3 runs 15 residues. The trim removed 4 bases at V and 6 bases at J, leaving 4 bases unmatched.

The rearrangement joins TRBV23-1 to TRBJ2-6; D perhaps matches TRBD1 (6 bases). TRBV23-1 is assigned to the ORF class and has an uncertain function. The CDR3 is made up of 10 amino acids. Between the trimmed V and J ends, which lost 8 bases and 15 bases, there was a span of 11 bases. The CDR3 region is CASPGVDLTF. The CDR3 coding sequence is TGCGCCAGCCCAGGGGTCGACCTGACTTTC.

The rearrangement uses TRBV27 and TRBJ2-1; 9 nucleotides match TRBD1. CDR1 MNHEY and CDR2 SMNVEV come from the germline V gene (reference sequence). CDR3 size: 16 residues. The V and J ends lost 6 bases and 6 bases, in that order; junction bases with no gene match: 12. The DNA for the CDR3 is TGTGCCAGCAGCGCAAAGGGACAGGGTCTTCGCAATGAGCAGTTCTTC. Translation gives CASSAKGQGLRNEQFF.

This clonotype was counted a few times. The rearrangement uses TRBV5-1 and TRBJ2-4, with D maybe TRBD2 (5 bases). V dropped 4 bases and J dropped 12 bases, with 11 bases sitting between them. CDR1 is SGHRS and CDR2 is YFSETQ in the germline V gene. The CDR3 totals 11 residues. The CDR3, as DNA: TGCGCCAGCAGCGCGGCGGGTTCTCAGTACTTC. It encodes CASSAAGSQYF.

This clonotype was counted ten times or more. V and J are TRBV7-2 and TRBJ1-4; the D is unclear. This CDR3 contains 13 residues. CDR1 and CDR2 from the germline V gene are SGHTA and FQGNSA. Trimming removed 5 bases at V and 6 bases at J, with 10 bases between. CDR3: CASSRFTDEKLFF. CDR3 DNA: TGTGCCAGCAGCCGCTTCACAGATGAAAAACTGTTTTTT.

The chain is built from TRBV4-1 and TRBJ1-1; weak D call: TRBD1 (6 bases). Germline loops: CDR1 MGHRA, CDR2 YSYEKL. V was clipped by 4 bases and J by 1 base, with 16 bases between them. The CDR3 covers 16 residues. The CDR3 loop is CASSLPRRGKNTEAFF. The CDR3 nucleotides are TGCGCCAGCAGCCTCCCACGGAGGGGGAAGAACACTGAAGCTTTCTTT.

This clonotype occurred a few times. The genes are TRBV27 and TRBJ2-7, with 10 positions matching TRBD2. The V segment lost 5 bases and the J segment 5 bases; nucleotides outside the gene matches: 9. The CDR3 extends over 15 amino acids. Per the germline V gene, CDR1 is MNHEY and CDR2 is SMNVEV (reference sequence). CDR3 in amino acids: CASSPRLAGRNEQYF. The CDR3 DNA sequence: TGTGCCAGCAGTCCGCGACTAGCGGGTCGGAACGAGCAGTACTTC.

J is TRBJ2-3 and V is TRBV9; TRBD2 aligns across 7 bases. The germline V gene encodes CDR1 SGDLS and CDR2 YYNGEE. V lost 4 bases to trimming and J lost 14 bases; unmatched junction nucleotides: 16. The length of the CDR3 is 14 residues. Written as DNA, the CDR3 is TGTGCCAGCAGCCCAGCTAGCGGTCACAGATACGCGTATTTT. It codes for CASSPASGHRYAYF.

There are a few counts of this clonotype. The chain recombines TRBV6-6 with TRBJ2-1, with 10 bases aligning to TRBD1. Germline V lookup: CDR1 MNHNY, CDR2 SVGAGI (reference sequence). Unmatched junction bases numbered 7, after V lost 6 bases and J lost 5 bases. This CDR3 is built from 15 residues. CDR3 protein: CASSSGTGDNNEQFF. Here the CDR3 DNA reads TGTGCCAGCAGCTCCGGGACAGGGGACAACAATGAGCAGTTCTTC.

This chain joins TRBV15 and TRBJ2-2; D uncertain. Germline V CDR1 and CDR2: LNHNV, YYDKDF (reference sequence). The CDR3 is made up of 15 amino acids. Trimming pared 4 bases from V and 2 bases from J, leaving 11 bases between. CDR3 residues: CATSNPSKNTGELFF. CDR3 bases: TGTGCCACCAGCAACCCCTCAAAAAACACCGGGGAGCTGTTTTTT.

This clonotype was counted between two and nine times. The V gene is TRBV20-1, the J gene TRBJ2-5; no reliable D call. The CDR3 totals 14 residues. Deletions cut 0 bases from V and 1 base from J, with 9 bases between. Per germline, CDR1 DFQATT and CDR2 SNEGSKA (reference sequence). The CDR3, as DNA: TGCAGTGCTAGAGATCGGACGGCCCAAGAGACCCAGTACTTC. Amino acid sequence: CSARDRTAQETQYF.

This chain links TRBV27 with TRBJ1-2; possible D gene TRBD1, 5 bases. Germline assignment: CDR1 MNHEY and CDR2 SMNVEV (reference sequence). V was pared by 5 bases and J by 6 bases, with 25 bases between. The CDR3 has 17 amino acids. The CDR3: CASSIPRQTRHRDGYTF. In DNA, the CDR3 is TGTGCCAGCAGTATCCCACGACAGACTAGACATCGGGATGGCTACACCTTC.

This rearrangement joins TRBV5-6 to TRBJ2-4; TRBD1 might be the D (5 bases). This CDR3 has 15 residues. CDR1 is SGHDT, CDR2 YYEEEE, per germline. Trimming cost V 2 bases and J 13 bases, with 22 bases left between them. The CDR3 bases are TGTGCCAGCAGCTTCCGGACAAGGAATTACAATGAGCAGTACTTC. It codes for CASSFRTRNYNEQYF.

The CDR3 DNA reads TGCAGTGCTAGTAGAGGACGGCATAGCAATCAGCCCCAGCATTTT. Amino acids: CSASRGRHSNQPQHF. The gene calls are TRBV20-1 and TRBJ1-5; the D is unclear. CDR3 length: 15 amino acids. Trimming took off 3 bases at V and 0 bases at J, with 12 bases between the two ends. Germline values: CDR1 DFQATT, CDR2 SNEGSKA (reference sequence).